This TCR beta chain was retrieved from a study of cytomegalovirus exposure and HLA in healthy donors. The primer mix had 60 Vbeta and 13 Jbeta primers. Generated by immunoSEQ multiplex PCR, the TCRdb table keeps only in-frame clones and is missing some. The top ten hold about 4.7% of the sample, which has more than 25,000 clones, 70% seen once. V was cut by 8 bases and J by 2 bases, with 13 bases left in between. This CDR3 is 13 amino acids long. Germline V gene sequence: CDR1 SGHRS, CDR2 YFSETQ. Points from the study as a whole: Fewer N-insertions than the roughly 600-donor mean were reportedly shown by an Asian-associated ancestry cluster in a later analysis.

Comment on this clone: Its specificity is unknown.

Sequencing was carried out using PBMCs. V and J are TRBV5-1 and TRBJ1-1; D is ambiguous. The sequence was obtained from a woman aged 50 to 65 in good health and CMV-seronegative. In nucleotides, the CDR3 is TGCGCCAGTCTGTCAGGTCCCAACACTGAAGCTTTCTTT. Amino acid sequence: CASLSGPNTEAFF.